This is a list of T cell receptor beta chains from one sample in a study of T-cell reconstitution after alpha-beta-depleted transplantation in children. In TCRdb, the PCR reads were re-called with MiXCR into one record per CDR3 protein. The repertoire holds 300,000 or so distinct CDR3 sequences, approximately 23% seen once, with roughly 9.7% in the top ten. The sequenced sample was PBMCs, mostly from graft donor cells, obtained 180 days after TCRalphabeta/CD19-depleted stem cell transplant. These receptors all stem from a male patient between 10 and 17 years old who had a stem cell transplant for acute lymphoblastic leukemia, so the T cells may come from the graft donor. Each CDR3 is given without its conserved first and last residue. A D gene is named only where the DNA matches it firmly.

D,V,CDR3
TRBD1,TRBV7-8,ASSSTGAPPGYT
TRBD1,TRBV7-2,ASSLRRDRVGNTIY
.,TRBV7-9,ASSSGARGINQPQH
TRBD1,TRBV15,ATSRPLTGGKNIQY
.,TRBV7-9,ASSLALRGLQETQY
.,TRBV5-1,ASSLSGTDTQY
.,TRBV7-9,ASSLDEFNYGYT
.,TRBV5-6,ASSIYGAETQY
TRBD1,TRBV2,ASTWDRVKQF
.,TRBV5-1,ASSLWGGQETQY
.,TRBV6-5,ASSYPQGGQETQY
TRBD2,TRBV29-1,SVPSGSHMGERELF
.,TRBV6-5,ASSLGAGGYT
TRBD2,TRBV29-1,SVISLAGVKNIQY
.,TRBV27,ASSLYGAYEQY
.,TRBV27,ASSLSQVHTEAF
.,TRBV2,ASSRGFSSTDTQY